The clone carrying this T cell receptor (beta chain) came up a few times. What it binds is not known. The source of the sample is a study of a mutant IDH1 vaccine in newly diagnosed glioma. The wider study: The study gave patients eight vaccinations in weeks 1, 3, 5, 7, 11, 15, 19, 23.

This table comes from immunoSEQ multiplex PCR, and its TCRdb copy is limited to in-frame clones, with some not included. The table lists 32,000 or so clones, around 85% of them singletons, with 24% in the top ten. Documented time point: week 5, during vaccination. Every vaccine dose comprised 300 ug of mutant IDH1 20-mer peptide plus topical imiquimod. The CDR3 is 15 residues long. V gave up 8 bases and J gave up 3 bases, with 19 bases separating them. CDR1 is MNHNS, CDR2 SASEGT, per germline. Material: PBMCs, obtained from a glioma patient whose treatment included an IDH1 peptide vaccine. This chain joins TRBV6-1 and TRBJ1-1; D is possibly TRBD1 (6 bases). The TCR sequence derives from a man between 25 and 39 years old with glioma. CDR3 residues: CASWGLVKGDTEAFF. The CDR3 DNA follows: TGTGCCAGCTGGGGCCTTGTGAAGGGGGACACTGAAGCTTTCTTT.